This entry lists 10 T cell receptor beta chains sequenced from one sample in a study of T-cell reconstitution after alpha-beta-depleted transplantation in children. It was with unique molecular identifiers that the TCRbeta library was prepared. MiXCR was run by TCRdb on the PCR reads, yielding one entry per CDR3 protein. The data show approximately 230,000 distinct CDR3 sequences, with roughly a quarter seen just once and 4.8% held by the top ten. This specimen consisted of PBMCs, mostly from graft donor cells, obtained 360 days after TCRalphabeta/CD19-depleted stem cell transplant. Receptor source: a female patient aged 2-10 years who had a stem cell transplant for congenital amegakaryocytic thrombocytopenia, so the T cells may come from the graft donor.

This clonotype is deemed medium-sized. The chain employs TRBV5-1 and TRBJ2-2; 8 bases map to TRBD2. Looked up from germline, CDR1 is SGHRS and CDR2 is YFSETQ. This CDR3 contains 15 residues. V shed 3 bases and J 1 base; nucleotides not matched to a gene: 2. CDR3 amino acids: CASSSGLVNTGELFF. CDR3 in DNA: TGCGCCAGCAGCTCGGGACTAGTGAACACCGGGGAGCTGTTTTTT.

This clonotype was seen a handful of times. The chain couples TRBV27 to TRBJ1-1; maybe TRBD1 (5 bases). The CDR3 has 13 residues. V lost 2 bases to trimming and J lost 8 bases, with 12 bases between them. Looked up from germline, CDR1 is MNHEY and CDR2 is SMNVEV (reference sequence). The CDR3, as DNA: TGTGCCAGCAGTTTAAGGGGTTGGGGGGAAGCTTTCTTT. The encoded protein is CASSLRGWGEAFF.

This clonotype turned up a few times. The genes are TRBV9 and TRBJ2-5, with 10 nucleotides matching TRBD1. The CDR3 is 15 residues long. V trimming: 0 bases; J trimming: 5 bases; junction bases outside the gene matches: 4. The germline gives CDR1 SGDLS, CDR2 YYNGEE. CDR3 coding DNA: TGTGCCAGCAGCGTAGGGACAGGGGGAGCGGAGACCCAGTACTTC. This translates into CASSVGTGGAETQYF.

This clonotype was observed a few times. The chain links TRBV5-1 to TRBJ2-6; 10 positions match TRBD1. Germline values: CDR1 SGHRS, CDR2 YFSETQ. Losses at the gene ends were 4 bases for V and 2 bases for J; bases not matched to a gene: 9. This CDR3 region has 18 residues. Written as DNA, the CDR3 is TGCGCCAGCAGCCTGGAGGGGACAGGGGTTCCTGGGGCCAACGTCCTGACTTTC. Amino acids: CASSLEGTGVPGANVLTF.

This clonotype has a handful of counts. The chain employs TRBV5-1 and TRBJ1-5; D unresolved. The CDR3 runs to 14 residues. V was shortened by 4 bases and J by 3 bases, with 11 bases between the two germline ends. Germline V CDR1 and CDR2: SGHRS, YFSETQ. CDR3 nucleotides: TGCGCCAGCAGCGTGGACGGTTTCAATCAGCCCCAGCATTTT. Translating it yields CASSVDGFNQPQHF.

The chain is built from TRBV5-1 and TRBJ1-2, with 9 bases fitting TRBD1. J lost 4 bases, V lost 4 bases, and 17 bases had no gene match. Germline-derived CDR1 and CDR2 are SGHRS and YFSETQ. The CDR3 is made up of 18 amino acids. The DNA of the CDR3 is TGCGCCAGCAGCCCTCAAACTCACGGGACAGGGTTGAGCTATGGCTACACCTTC. Protein sequence: CASSPQTHGTGLSYGYTF.

This clonotype turned up a few times. The chain links TRBV15 to TRBJ2-3; D is possibly TRBD1 (6 bases). The CDR3 is made up of 14 amino acids. Germline CDR1 is LNHNV and CDR2 is YYDKDF (reference sequence). V lost 7 bases and J 3 bases, leaving 14 bases between the germline ends. CDR3 residues: CATKEIGGTDTQYF. The CDR3 DNA is TGTGCCACCAAGGAAATAGGGGGAACAGATACGCAGTATTTT.

The V call is TRBV10-1, the J call TRBJ2-5; TRBD2 might be the D (5 bases). The CDR3 has 15 residues. V was trimmed by 2 bases and J by 4 bases, leaving 14 bases between them. Looked up from germline, CDR1 is WNHNN and CDR2 is SYGVQD (reference sequence). The CDR3 here is CASSEIAGGRETQYF. The CDR3 DNA reads as TGCGCCAGCAGTGAGATTGCAGGTGGGAGAGAGACCCAGTACTTC.

This clonotype has a handful of counts. The rearrangement uses TRBV3-1 and TRBJ2-3; 9 bases map to TRBD2. This CDR3 region has 16 residues. After removal of 1 base from V and 5 bases from J, the junction contained 7 bases not matched to a gene. Germline CDR1 is LGHDT and CDR2 is YNNKEL (reference sequence). The CDR3 sequence is CASSQGAGGGGDTQYF. The CDR3 nucleotides are TGTGCCAGCAGCCAAGGAGCGGGGGGAGGCGGAGATACGCAGTATTTT.

The chain joins TRBV20-1 to TRBJ2-5, with 7 bases that match TRBD1. The CDR3 is 14 residues long. The junction had 8 bases not matched to a gene; V was cut back by 3 bases and J by 4 bases. Germline lookup yields CDR1 DFQATT and CDR2 SNEGSKA (reference sequence). CDR3 in amino acids: CSARVTGAGETQYF. The CDR3 DNA is TGCAGTGCTAGGGTTACAGGGGCTGGAGAGACCCAGTACTTC.